These 16 T cell receptor beta chains were all obtained from the same sample, sequenced in a study of molecular identifiers for immune sequencing clone quantification. TCRdb reprocessed the PCR reads with MiXCR, giving one entry per CDR3 protein. The data show some 590,000 distinct CDR3 sequences, 25% seen once. The sample consisted of naive CD8+ T cells from blood, with Jurkat cell RNA spiked in. The subset denotes: FACS-sorted CD8+CD4-CCR7+CD45RA+ naive T cells. Receptors originate from a human donor in good health. Some libraries in this study had Jurkat cell RNA spiked in.

The V gene is TRBV29-1, the J gene TRBJ2-1; D not certain. The ends were cut back, 1 base at V and 5 bases at J, with 6 bases in the middle. The germline V gene has CDR1 SQVTM and CDR2 ANQGSEA. The CDR3 runs 12 residues. The CDR3 sequence: CSVEANDNEQFF. The CDR3 bases are TGCAGCGTTGAAGCAAATGACAATGAGCAGTTCTTC.

In this sample, this clonotype turned up a few times. This rearrangement joins TRBV5-6 to TRBJ2-1; 8 positions match TRBD2. V shed 4 bases and J 2 bases; nucleotides not matched to a gene: 5. CDR1 is SGHDT, CDR2 YYEEEE, per germline. This CDR3 comprises 15 residues. The CDR3 region is CASSPPGGPYNEQFF. CDR3 sequence (DNA): TGTGCCAGCAGCCCCCCGGGGGGGCCCTACAATGAGCAGTTCTTC.

The table lists this clonotype with a few counts. This chain uses TRBV29-1 with TRBJ2-7; TRBD1 matches at 7 bases. Germline CDR1 reads SQVTM; CDR2 reads ANQGSEA. This CDR3 has 15 amino acids. J lost 2 bases, V lost 3 bases, and 10 bases had no gene match. The CDR3, as DNA: TGCAGCGTTGAGGGTGTCGGGACAGATACCTACGAGCAGTACTTC. It specifies CSVEGVGTDTYEQYF.

This clonotype was seen only a few times. This chain uses TRBV7-2 with TRBJ2-7; unclear D gene. Trimming removed 2 bases from V and 0 bases from J, with 8 bases in between. CDR3 length: 14 residues. Germline-derived CDR1 and CDR2 are SGHTA and FQGNSA. The DNA for the CDR3 is TGTGCCAGCAGCTTATTTCAGGCCTCCTACGAGCAGTACTTC. This encodes CASSLFQASYEQYF.

This clonotype turned up a few times. The junction shows a germline mismatch at one end, possibly a read error. This chain uses TRBV27 with TRBJ2-3, with 9 positions matching TRBD2. Germline V lookup: CDR1 MNHEY, CDR2 SMNVEV (reference sequence). This CDR3 contains 15 residues. The CDR3: CASSLGSGSADTRYF. CDR3 coding DNA: TGTGCCAGCAGTTTGGGTAGCGGGAGTGCAGATACGCGGTATTTT.

Concerning this clonotype itself: One base away lies a much larger clone, so this may be a sequencing read error. J is TRBJ2-7 and V is TRBV11-2, with TRBD1 as a possible D gene (6 bases). V dropped 4 bases and J dropped 2 bases, with 21 bases sitting between them. The CDR3 consists of 17 residues. Germline V gene lookup returns CDR1 SGHAT and CDR2 FQNNGV. DNA for the CDR3: TGTGCCAGCAGCTCAGGGACACTAAAAACACTTGCCTACGAGCAGTACTTC. Translating gives CASSSGTLKTLAYEQYF.

As regards this clonotype: This sequence may be a read error, since a much larger clone differs from it by one base. The chain is built from TRBV20-1 and TRBJ2-1; possible D gene TRBD2, 6 bases. The CDR3 is 13 residues long. The V gene's germline CDR1 is DFQATT and CDR2 SNEGSKA (reference sequence). Trimming left V 3 bases short and J 10 bases short, with 16 bases between. The CDR3 coding sequence is TGCAGTGCTAGGGAGGGAGGAGCCTACGAGCAGTTCTTC. Translation gives CSAREGGAYEQFF.

The rearrangement links TRBV30 to TRBJ2-1, with D possibly matching TRBD2 (6 bases). V lost 1 base and J lost 13, with 8 bases in between. CDR3 length: 10 residues. CDR1 and CDR2 (germline): GTSNPN, SVGIG (reference sequence). CDR3 DNA sequence: TGTGCCTGGAGTGGCGGGGTTCAGTTCTTC. Translating it yields CAWSGGVQFF.

The chain joins TRBV28 to TRBJ2-1; 10 nucleotides agree with TRBD2. The junction had 10 bases not matched to a gene; V was cut back by 4 bases and J by 1 base. The length of the CDR3 is 18 residues. Germline V lookup: CDR1 MDHEN, CDR2 SYDVKM. The CDR3 here is CASSWTASGSVSYNEQFF. The CDR3 DNA is TGTGCCAGCAGTTGGACGGCTAGCGGGAGTGTTTCCTACAATGAGCAGTTCTTC.

Turning to this clonotype: One base away lies a much larger clone, so this may be a sequencing read error. The rearrangement links TRBV5-1 to TRBJ1-5, with unresolved D. The CDR3 totals 15 residues. Germline V CDR1 and CDR2: SGHRS, YFSETQ. V was clipped by 2 bases and J by 4 bases, with 13 bases between them. DNA for the CDR3: TGCGCCAGCAGCTTAATCCCAGATAGGAATCAGCCCCAGCATTTT. This gives the protein CASSLIPDRNQPQHF.

This clonotype came up a few times. V usage is TRBV6-5 and J usage is TRBJ1-2; 11 nucleotides align to TRBD1. The germline V gene has CDR1 MNHEY and CDR2 SVGAGI. The CDR3 is 15 amino acids. The V and J ends lost 6 bases and 8 bases, in that order; junction bases with no gene match: 11. CDR3 sequence (DNA): TGTGCCAGCAGCCATCCGGACAGGGGGCTGGAAGGCTACACCTTC. Protein: CASSHPDRGLEGYTF.

Details on this clonotype: A much larger clone lies a single base off, so this may be a read error. V gene TRBV29-1 combines with J gene TRBJ2-1; possible D gene TRBD1, 6 bases. Per germline, CDR1 SQVTM and CDR2 ANQGSEA. The ends were cut back, 6 bases at V and 10 bases at J, with 25 bases in the middle. The CDR3 totals 15 residues. The chain's CDR3 is CSVEGSRTEGYEQFF. Here the CDR3 DNA reads TGCAGCGTCGAGGGGTCAAGGACAGAAGGCTACGAGCAGTTCTTC.

This clonotype has at least ten counts. This chain connects TRBV28 to TRBJ1-4, with 9 bases aligning to TRBD1. Germline values: CDR1 MDHEN, CDR2 SYDVKM. This CDR3 comprises 17 residues. J lost 5 bases, V lost 3 bases, and 10 bases had no gene match. The CDR3 DNA reads TGTGCCAGCAGTTTTGACCCAACCGGGACAGGGAATGAAAAACTGTTTTTT. Translating it yields CASSFDPTGTGNEKLFF.

The table lists this clonotype with many counts. This sequence joins TRBV20-1 and TRBJ2-3, with D perhaps assigned TRBD1 or TRBD2 (5 bases each). CDR3 size: 18 residues. Germline V gives CDR1 DFQATT, CDR2 SNEGSKA (reference sequence). Trimming took 0 bases from V and 0 from J, leaving 19 bases between them. CDR3 sequence: CSAREGDPWGPSTDTQYF. CDR3 coding DNA: TGCAGTGCTAGAGAGGGGGATCCGTGGGGCCCCAGCACAGATACGCAGTATTTT.

Only a few counts were recorded for this clonotype. The chain uses TRBV16 and TRBJ2-7; 7 nucleotides match TRBD2. The CDR3 totals 12 residues. The V gene end was trimmed by 4 bases and the J gene end by 9 bases; junction bases not matched to a gene: 6. The V gene's germline CDR1 is KGHSY and CDR2 FQNENV. Here the CDR3 reads CASSPAGEGQYF. The CDR3 nucleotides read TGTGCCAGCAGCCCCGCCGGGGAGGGGCAGTACTTC.

This clonotype was found once. This sequence may be a read error, since a much larger clone differs from it by one base. The J gene is TRBJ1-1, the V gene TRBV29-1; 7 bases fit TRBD1. This CDR3 has 13 residues. Trimming took 3 bases from V and 5 from J; bases not matched to a gene: 6. Germline V lookup: CDR1 SQVTM, CDR2 ANQGSEA. The CDR3 DNA is TGCAGCGTTGAGGTCAGGGGGAGTACTGAAGCTTTCTTT. Translated: CSVEVRGSTEAFF.